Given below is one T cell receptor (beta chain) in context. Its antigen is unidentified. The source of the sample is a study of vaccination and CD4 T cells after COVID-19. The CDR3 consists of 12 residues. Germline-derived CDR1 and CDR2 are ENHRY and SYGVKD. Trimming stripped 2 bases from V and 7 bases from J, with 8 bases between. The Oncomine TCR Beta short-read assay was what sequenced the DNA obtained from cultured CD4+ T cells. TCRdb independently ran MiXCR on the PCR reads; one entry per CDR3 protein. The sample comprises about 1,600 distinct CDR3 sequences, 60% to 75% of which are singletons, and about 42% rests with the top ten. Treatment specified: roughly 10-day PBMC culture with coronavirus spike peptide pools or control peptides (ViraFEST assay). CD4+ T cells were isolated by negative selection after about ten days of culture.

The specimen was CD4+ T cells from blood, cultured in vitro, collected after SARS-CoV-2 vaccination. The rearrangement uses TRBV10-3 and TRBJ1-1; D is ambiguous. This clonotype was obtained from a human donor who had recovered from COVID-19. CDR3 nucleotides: TGTGCCATCAGTGAGGGACTGATTGAAGCTTTCTTT. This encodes CAISEGLIEAFF.